Following are 27 T cell receptor beta chains from one sample sequenced in a study of blood T cell repertoires in COVID-19. Sequencing used immunoSEQ multiplex PCR; TCRdb keeps in-frame clones, though not all of them. The table lists over 300,000 clones, 89% of them singletons. Sequencing was performed on peripheral blood. Source of these receptors: a young man who had recovered from COVID-19.

This chain links TRBV24-1 with TRBJ2-3; no reliable D call. The CDR3 consists of 14 residues. Germline V gives CDR1 KGHDR, CDR2 SFDVKD. V dropped 4 bases and J dropped 2 bases, with 9 bases sitting between them. The CDR3 loop is CATSDTRNTDTQYF. The CDR3 nucleotides are TGTGCCACCAGTGACACCAGAAACACAGATACGCAGTATTTT.

This clone was recorded only once. The rearrangement joins TRBV19 to TRBJ2-7; D remains ambiguous. V lost 1 base to trimming and J lost 2 bases, with 9 bases between them. This CDR3 is built from 14 residues. Germline V gene lookup returns CDR1 LNHDA and CDR2 SQIVND (reference sequence). This CDR3 reads CASSIVASTYEQYF. DNA of the CDR3: TGTGCCAGTAGTATAGTGGCTAGTACCTACGAGCAGTACTTC. Full variable domain (outside the CDR3, taken from reference TRBV19 and TRBJ2-7): DGGITQSPKYLFRKEGQNVTLSCEQNLNHDAMYWYRQDPGQGLRLIYYSQIVNDFQKGDIAEGYSVSREKKESFPLTVTSAQKNPTAFYLCASSIVASTYEQYFGPGTRLTVT.

The sample holds a few counts of this clone. This sequence joins TRBV5-1 and TRBJ2-7, with 8 bases that match TRBD1. The V gene's germline CDR1 is SGHRS and CDR2 YFSETQ. V dropped 4 bases and J dropped 3; count of bases not matched to a gene: 9. The CDR3 sequence is 15 residues long. Written as DNA, the CDR3 is TGCGCCAGCAGCGCCGGACAGGGAGGAAACTACGAGCAGTACTTC. Protein sequence: CASSAGQGGNYEQYF.

This chain joins TRBV4-3 and TRBJ2-7; D is ambiguous. From germline, CDR1 is LGHNA and CDR2 YSLEER. The ends were cut back, 0 bases at V and 3 bases at J, with 12 bases in the middle. The CDR3 is made up of 15 amino acids. The CDR3 sequence is CASSQDRPSYYEQYF. The CDR3 DNA reads as TGCGCCAGCAGCCAAGACCGCCCCAGTTACTACGAGCAGTACTTC.

CDR3 DNA: TGTGCCAGCAGCTTAATGGGAGGGGTTGGACTAGCGGGTAATGAGCAGTTCTTC. It is translated as CASSLMGGVGLAGNEQFF. V gene TRBV7-9 combines with J gene TRBJ2-1; 11 bases match TRBD2. The germline V gene has CDR1 SEHNR and CDR2 FQNEAQ (reference sequence). V lost 2 bases, J lost 7 bases, and 13 bases stayed unmatched. The CDR3 length is 18 residues.

V gene TRBV9 combines with J gene TRBJ2-1; 8 positions match TRBD1. V lost 4 bases and J lost 3; bases outside the gene matches: 9. The CDR3 totals 16 residues. The germline CDR1 and CDR2 sequences are SGDLS and YYNGEE. The CDR3 reads CASSSSGQVLYNEQFF. The CDR3 region has the DNA TGTGCCAGCAGCTCCTCGGGACAGGTTCTCTACAATGAGCAGTTCTTC.

V usage is TRBV5-1 and J usage is TRBJ2-5; the D gene is possibly TRBD2 (5 bases). Germline V lookup: CDR1 SGHRS, CDR2 YFSETQ. Between the trimmed V and J ends, which lost 4 bases and 4 bases, there was a span of 11 bases. CDR3 length: 13 amino acids. The CDR3: CASSPAGGETQYF. The CDR3 DNA sequence: TGCGCCAGCAGCCCGGCGGGTGGAGAGACCCAGTACTTC.

The chain recombines TRBV6-2 or TRBV6-3 with TRBJ2-2; D is perhaps TRBD1 (6 bases). The V gene lost 2 bases and the J gene lost 8 bases, with 18 bases spanning the gap. This CDR3 spans 16 amino acids. The V gene's germline CDR1 is MNHEY and CDR2 SVGEGT. In DNA form, the CDR3 reads TGTGCCAGCAGTTACGGTGGGACACTTAACCCGGGGGAGCTGTTTTTT. Protein: CASSYGGTLNPGELFF.

The chain carries TRBV5-4 and TRBJ1-1; no clear D. V was clipped by 0 bases and J by 1 base, with 7 bases between them. The CDR3 contains 14 residues. In germline, CDR1 is SGHNT, CDR2 YYREEE (reference sequence). CDR3 in amino acids: CASSLVPGNTEAFF. The CDR3 nucleotides are TGTGCCAGCAGCTTGGTCCCGGGGAACACTGAAGCTTTCTTT.

In this sample, this clone turned up a few times. The CDR3 region has the DNA TGTGCCAGCAGCGTAGCTGGAGGAACCACGGAGCTGTTTTTT. Its protein product is CASSVAGGTTELFF. The chain is built from TRBV9 and TRBJ2-2; D possibly corresponds to TRBD2 (5 bases). V was shortened by 0 bases and J by 10 bases, with 13 bases between the two germline ends. The CDR3 covers 14 residues. From germline, CDR1 is SGDLS and CDR2 YYNGEE.

The V and J genes are TRBV3-1 (or the pseudogene TRBV3-2) and TRBJ2-3; 11 positions agree with TRBD2. Germline-derived CDR1 and CDR2 are LGHDT and YNNKEL (reference sequence). V lost 1 base to trimming and J lost 6 bases; unmatched junction nucleotides: 15. This CDR3 region has 19 residues. CDR3 residues: CASSQGEWTSGPGGDTQYF. The CDR3 DNA follows: TGTGCCAGCAGCCAAGGTGAATGGACTAGCGGGCCGGGCGGGGATACGCAGTATTTT.

V is TRBV15 and J is TRBJ1-1, with a possible D match to TRBD1 (6 bases). Germline CDR1 LNHNV, CDR2 YYDKDF (reference sequence). The ends were cut back, 5 bases at V and 7 bases at J, with 11 bases in the middle. This CDR3 is built from 12 residues. CDR3 residues: CATSLTGVEAFF. CDR3 DNA sequence: TGTGCCACCAGCCTGACAGGCGTTGAAGCTTTCTTT.

The chain links TRBV6-1 to TRBJ2-5, with D uncertain. This CDR3 region has 12 residues. CDR1 is MNHNS and CDR2 is SASEGT in the germline V gene. V lost 2 bases and J 3 bases, leaving 4 bases between the germline ends. The CDR3 sequence is CASSELKETQYF. CDR3 nucleotides: TGTGCCAGCAGTGAATTAAAAGAGACCCAGTACTTC.

The chain joins TRBV5-1 to TRBJ1-1; 7 positions agree with TRBD1. Germline values: CDR1 SGHRS, CDR2 YFSETQ. The ends lost 0 bases at V and 0 bases at J; junction bases unmatched: 8. The CDR3 extends over 17 amino acids. CDR3 protein: CASSLAPVGQMNTEAFF. The DNA for the CDR3 is TGCGCCAGCAGCTTGGCCCCGGTGGGACAGATGAACACTGAAGCTTTCTTT.

The chain joins TRBV6-1 to TRBJ1-6; D unresolved. The CDR3 contains 14 residues. From germline, CDR1 is MNHNS and CDR2 SASEGT. The ends were cut back, 3 bases at V and 9 bases at J, with 12 bases in the middle. The CDR3 loop is CASSEITAGSPLHF. CDR3 sequence (DNA): TGTGCCAGCAGTGAGATAACAGCAGGTTCACCCCTCCACTTT.

V gene TRBV18 combines with J gene TRBJ1-3; no clear D. The CDR3 is 16 residues long. Germline CDR1 is KGHSH and CDR2 is LQKENI. Trimming stripped 2 bases from V and 4 bases from J, with 15 bases between. The CDR3 DNA sequence: TGTGCCAGCTCACCAAGCATGACTTCTCTCGGAAACACCATATATTTT. Its translation is CASSPSMTSLGNTIYF.

The gene calls are TRBV29-1 and TRBJ1-2; 10 nucleotides agree with TRBD1. Germline V gene data show CDR1 as SQVTM and CDR2 as ANQGSEA. J lost 4 bases, V lost 2 bases, and 4 bases had no gene match. The CDR3 totals 14 residues. The CDR3 bases are TGCAGCGTTGAACAAGGGACAGGGGTCTATGGCTACACCTTC. It is translated as CSVEQGTGVYGYTF.

In its sample, this clone was seen once. The J gene is TRBJ2-7, the V gene TRBV18, with 13 bases that match TRBD2. V lost 8 bases to trimming and J lost 0 bases; unmatched junction nucleotides: 1. The germline V gene encodes CDR1 KGHSH and CDR2 LQKENI. This CDR3 is built from 14 residues. CDR3 loop: CASGTSGNSYEQYF. As DNA, the CDR3 is TGTGCCAGCGGGACTAGCGGGAACTCCTACGAGCAGTACTTC.

V is TRBV3-1 (or the pseudogene TRBV3-2) and J is TRBJ1-1, with D maybe TRBD1 (6 bases). The CDR3 is 15 residues long. The ends were cut back, 0 bases at V and 6 bases at J, with 14 bases in the middle. Germline CDR1 and CDR2: LGHDT and YNNKEL (reference sequence). DNA for the CDR3: TGTGCCAGCAGCCAAGATGGCCAGGGGAGGGCTGAAGCTTTCTTT. Its protein is CASSQDGQGRAEAFF.

The rearrangement joins TRBV25-1 to TRBJ1-3; tentatively, D is TRBD1 (6 bases). Germline lookup yields CDR1 MGHDK and CDR2 SYGVNS. The V end lost 5 bases, the J end lost 1 base, and 15 bases lay between the germline ends. CDR3 size: 16 residues. In DNA form, the CDR3 reads TGTGCCAGCAGTTGGCCCGAGGGGGATTCTGGAAACACCATATATTTT. It is translated as CASSWPEGDSGNTIYF.

The genes are TRBV11-1 and TRBJ2-7; TRBD1 matches at 10 bases. Germline-derived CDR1 and CDR2 are SGHAT and FQDESV (reference sequence). The CDR3 contains 15 residues. V trimming: 5 bases; J trimming: 2 bases; junction bases outside the gene matches: 6. CDR3 nucleotides: TGTGCCAGCAGCCCCGGACAGGGGGAAACCTACGAGCAGTACTTC. Its translation is CASSPGQGETYEQYF.

The chain uses TRBV9 and TRBJ2-2; 10 positions match TRBD2. J was trimmed by 2 bases and V by 0 bases; bases with no gene match: 4. Germline V gives CDR1 SGDLS, CDR2 YYNGEE. The CDR3 covers 17 residues. The chain's CDR3 is CASSVVTSGINTGELFF. The DNA of the CDR3 is TGTGCCAGCAGCGTAGTCACTAGCGGGATTAACACCGGGGAGCTGTTTTTT. Using reference TRBV9 and TRBJ2-2 for the parts outside the CDR3, the full variable domain is DSGVTQTPKHLITATGQRVTLRCSPRSGDLSVYWYQQSLDQGLQFLIQYYNGEERAKGNILERFSAQQFPDLHSELNLSSLELGDSALYFCASSVVTSGINTGELFFGEGSRLTVL.

The chain joins TRBV12-3 or TRBV12-4 to TRBJ1-5, with a weak D call TRBD1 (6 bases). The CDR3 is made up of 12 amino acids. V lost 5 bases and J lost 9, with 11 bases in between. CDR3 nucleotide sequence: TGTGCCAGCAGTACGGACAGACCGCCCCAGCATTTT. Protein sequence: CASSTDRPPQHF.

The table lists this clone with a count of one. The chain employs TRBV5-5 and TRBJ2-7, with a tentative D call TRBD1 (5 bases). The CDR3 runs 12 residues. Germline CDR1 is SGHKS and CDR2 is YYEKEE (reference sequence). Trimming cost V 4 bases and J 3 bases, with 8 bases left between them. This CDR3 reads CASSIDSYEQYF. Written as DNA, the CDR3 is TGTGCCAGCAGCATTGACAGCTACGAGCAGTACTTC.

There are a few counts of this clone. This sequence joins TRBV27 and TRBJ1-2, with 11 bases identical to TRBD1. The CDR3 sequence is 14 residues long. Germline lookup yields CDR1 MNHEY and CDR2 SMNVEV (reference sequence). Trimming at V came to 2 bases and at J to 4 bases, leaving 0 bases not matched to a gene. The CDR3 coding sequence is TGTGCCAGCAGTTTAGGGACAGGGGGCTATGGCTACACCTTC. Translated: CASSLGTGGYGYTF.

The CDR3 DNA reads as TGTGCCAGCCGACCACCAAGCGGGACAGGGAACCAGCCCCAGCATTTT. It translates to CASRPPSGTGNQPQHF. The chain couples TRBV2 to TRBJ1-5; 9 nucleotides match TRBD1. The CDR3 length is 16 residues. V lost 8 bases and J lost 7; bases outside the gene matches: 15. Germline V lookup: CDR1 SNHLY, CDR2 FYNNEI.

The V call is TRBV3-1 (or the pseudogene TRBV3-2), the J call TRBJ1-3; D unresolved. Trimming removed 4 bases from V and 6 bases from J, with 13 bases in between. There are 14 residues in the CDR3. In germline, CDR1 is LGHDT, CDR2 YNNKEL (reference sequence). The DNA of the CDR3 is TGTGCCAGCAGCCCTCCGACAACTGAAAACACCATATATTTT. As protein: CASSPPTTENTIYF.